One and the same sample provided the 21 T cell receptor beta chains below, sequenced in a study of shared clonotypes between healthy human individuals. Method: immunoSEQ multiplex PCR; TCRdb's copy keeps in-frame clones and lacks some. This table has a few million clones, approximately 93% appearing once. The sequenced sample was naive CD4+ T cells from PBMCs. Subset defined: CD45RA+ positively selected. These TCRs come from a man between 18 and 29 years old in good health. Some clones in this sample may be carry-over from other donors' samples.

The chain is built from TRBV18 and TRBJ1-5; D is possibly TRBD1 (5 bases). The germline V gene has CDR1 KGHSH and CDR2 LQKENI. V lost 0 bases, J lost 4 bases, and 10 bases lay in between. The CDR3 is 15 residues long. CDR3 nucleotide sequence: TGTGCCAGCTCACCACCCCAGGGTAGGAATCAGCCCCAGCATTTT. Encoded protein: CASSPPQGRNQPQHF.

In its sample, this clone was seen once. Other DNA sequences in this specimen translate into the identical CDR3. This sequence joins TRBV18 and TRBJ2-5; the D is unclear. Trimming cost V 1 base and J 2 bases, with 5 bases left between them. Looked up from germline, CDR1 is KGHSH and CDR2 is LQKENI. This CDR3 region has 13 residues. The CDR3 region is CASSPQAQETQYF. CDR3 sequence (DNA): TGTGCCAGCTCACCACAAGCTCAAGAGACCCAGTACTTC.

The V gene is TRBV7-9, the J gene TRBJ1-5; D remains unclear. V lost 1 base and J lost 2, with 9 bases in between. The CDR3 spans 15 residues. CDR1 SEHNR and CDR2 FQNEAQ come from the germline V gene (reference sequence). CDR3 protein: CASSLGDGRNQPQHF. CDR3 nucleotides: TGTGCCAGCAGCTTAGGAGACGGACGCAATCAGCCCCAGCATTTT. Full variable domain (remainder filled in from reference TRBV7-9 and TRBJ1-5): DTGVSQNPRHKITKRGQNVTFRCDPISEHNRLYWYRQTLGQGPEFLTYFQNEAQLEKSRLLSDRFSAERPKGSFSTLEIQRTEQGDSAMYLCASSLGDGRNQPQHFGDGTRLSIL.

The V and J genes are TRBV6-5 and TRBJ1-1; D is ambiguous. The CDR3 is made up of 13 amino acids. The V and J ends lost 5 bases and 1 base respectively, with 8 bases between them. Germline V gene lookup returns CDR1 MNHEY and CDR2 SVGAGI. CDR3 in amino acids: CASSRAGNTEAFF. CDR3 nucleotide sequence: TGTGCCAGCAGTCGGGCGGGGAACACTGAAGCTTTCTTT.

V and J are TRBV6-6 and TRBJ2-7, with D uncertain. This CDR3 is 14 amino acids long. Looked up from germline, CDR1 is MNHNY and CDR2 is SVGAGI (reference sequence). The V end was cut by 5 bases, the J end by 2 bases, with 13 bases between. CDR3 protein: CASSQRRVTYEQYF. The CDR3 DNA sequence: TGTGCCAGCAGTCAAAGACGGGTTACCTACGAGCAGTACTTC.

The rearrangement links TRBV9 to TRBJ2-5, with D unresolved. Trimming took 9 bases from V and 3 from J, leaving 21 bases between them. Looked up from germline, CDR1 is SGDLS and CDR2 is YYNGEE. The CDR3 contains 15 residues. CDR3: CATSRTAAHEETQYF. DNA for the CDR3: TGTGCCACGAGCCGTACGGCGGCACACGAAGAGACCCAGTACTTC. The full variable domain, its missing parts supplied by reference TRBV9 and TRBJ2-5, is DSGVTQTPKHLITATGQRVTLRCSPRSGDLSVYWYQQSLDQGLQFLIQYYNGEERAKGNILERFSAQQFPDLHSELNLSSLELGDSALYFCATSRTAAHEETQYFGPGTRLLVL.

There are a few counts of this clone. The chain links TRBV19 to TRBJ1-4; TRBD1 is a possible D gene (5 bases). The CDR3 extends over 12 amino acids. V was trimmed by 5 bases and J by 15 bases, leaving 16 bases between them. CDR1 and CDR2 from the germline V gene are LNHDA and SQIVND (reference sequence). This CDR3 is CASSDPGPSVFF. In DNA, the CDR3 is TGTGCCAGTAGTGATCCGGGACCCTCTGTGTTTTTT. Based on the CDR3 plus reference TRBV19 and TRBJ1-4, the full variable domain is DGGITQSPKYLFRKEGQNVTLSCEQNLNHDAMYWYRQDPGQGLRLIYYSQIVNDFQKGDIAEGYSVSREKKESFPLTVTSAQKNPTAFYLCASSDPGPSVFFGSGTQLSVL.

Concerning this clone itself: The same CDR3 is also encoded by other DNA sequences in this sample. V and J are TRBV29-1 and TRBJ2-7; D may be TRBD2 (5 bases). CDR1 and CDR2 from the germline V gene are SQVTM and ANQGSEA. Trimming stripped 6 bases from V and 3 bases from J, with 6 bases between. This CDR3 region has 10 residues. The CDR3 DNA sequence: TGCAGCGTGGGGAGCTACGAGCAGTACTTC. It yields the protein CSVGSYEQYF.

The chain employs TRBV9 and TRBJ2-1, with 8 bases matching TRBD2. J lost 7 bases, V lost 7 bases, and 22 bases had no gene match. The CDR3 covers 18 residues. Germline V CDR1 and CDR2: SGDLS, YYNGEE. Written as DNA, the CDR3 is TGTGCCAGCTCTACTCCGGGGGGGGCCCCCCAGGCGAGGAATGAGCAGTTCTTC. The encoded protein is CASSTPGGAPQARNEQFF.

This clone is a singleton in its sample. This chain uses TRBV28 with TRBJ1-2; 9 bases agree with TRBD1. The CDR3 covers 20 residues. Germline V gene data show CDR1 as MDHEN and CDR2 as SYDVKM. J lost 0 bases, V lost 10 bases, and 24 bases had no gene match. The CDR3 DNA follows: TGTGCCACCGACAGAACCCACGGGACAGGGAAGGGGGCGACTAACTATGGCTACACCTTC. This codes for CATDRTHGTGKGATNYGYTF.

This clone appeared once. The V and J genes are TRBV28 and TRBJ2-1, with 10 bases aligning to TRBD2. The CDR3 spans 15 residues. Germline V CDR1 and CDR2: MDHEN, SYDVKM. J lost 8 bases, V lost 3 bases, and 7 bases had no gene match. DNA of the CDR3: TGTGCCAGCAGTTTTCCTAGCGGGAGAGTTGATGAGCAGTTCTTC. Amino acids: CASSFPSGRVDEQFF.

The chain combines TRBV5-4 with TRBJ2-3, with 8 bases fitting TRBD1. The CDR3 is made up of 17 amino acids. The V segment lost 4 bases and the J segment 0 bases; nucleotides outside the gene matches: 10. From germline, CDR1 is SGHNT and CDR2 YYREEE (reference sequence). The CDR3 is CASSQRQGIPSTDTQYF. CDR3 DNA sequence: TGTGCCAGCAGCCAACGACAGGGGATCCCTAGCACAGATACGCAGTATTTT. Full variable domain (rest looked up from reference TRBV5-4 and TRBJ2-3): ETGVTQSPTHLIKTRGQQVTLRCSSQSGHNTVSWYQQALGQGPQFIFQYYREEENGRGNFPPRFSGLQFPNYSSELNVNALELDDSALYLCASSQRQGIPSTDTQYFGPGTRLTVL.

The chain has TRBV15 and TRBJ2-7; 7 nucleotides match TRBD1. Germline V CDR1 and CDR2: LNHNV, YYDKDF (reference sequence). Losses at the gene ends were 6 bases for V and 2 bases for J; bases not matched to a gene: 7. The CDR3 has 14 residues. The CDR3 coding sequence is TGTGCCACCAGGGAGACAGGGTATCCCTACGAGCAGTACTTC. Translation: CATRETGYPYEQYF. The whole variable domain, filled in from reference TRBV15 and TRBJ2-7, reads DAMVIQNPRYQVTQFGKPVTLSCSQTLNHNVMYWYQQKSSQAPKLLFHYYDKDFNNEADTPDNFQSRRPNTSFCFLDIRSPGLGDTAMYLCATRETGYPYEQYFGPGTRLTVT.

The rearrangement links TRBV6-1 to TRBJ1-2; a weak D match, TRBD1 (5 bases). The germline gives CDR1 MNHNS, CDR2 SASEGT. The ends were cut back, 4 bases at V and 7 bases at J, with 10 bases in the middle. This CDR3 is 12 amino acids long. The CDR3 nucleotides read TGTGCCAGCAGTGTCGGGGGGTCTGGCTACACCTTC. Translation gives CASSVGGSGYTF.

This sequence joins TRBV7-3 and TRBJ1-2; D remains ambiguous. The V end was cut by 4 bases, the J end by 6 bases, with 12 bases between. The CDR3 loop spans 13 amino acids. In germline, CDR1 is SGHTA, CDR2 FQGTGA. CDR3 residues: CASSSAGLNGYTF. CDR3 bases: TGTGCCAGCAGCTCCGCGGGTCTAAATGGCTACACCTTC.

The V gene is TRBV27, the J gene TRBJ2-3; 14 bases align to TRBD2. Germline trimming cut 0 bases from V and 7 bases from J; bases unmatched to any gene: 6. The CDR3 length is 17 residues. CDR1 is MNHEY and CDR2 is SMNVEV in the germline V gene (reference sequence). The CDR3 is CASSLSSGTSGRNTQYF. The CDR3 DNA reads as TGTGCCAGCAGTTTATCTAGTGGGACTAGCGGGAGAAATACGCAGTATTTT.

This sequence joins TRBV7-3 and TRBJ2-2; TRBD2 aligns across 10 bases. Germline trimming cut 5 bases from V and 6 bases from J; bases unmatched to any gene: 6. The length of the CDR3 is 15 residues. The germline V gene encodes CDR1 SGHTA and CDR2 FQGTGA. As DNA, the CDR3 is TGTGCCAGCAGCCCCGGACTAGCGGACGCCGGGGAGCTGTTTTTT. This codes for CASSPGLADAGELFF.

This chain uses TRBV4-2 with TRBJ2-5; D possibly corresponds to TRBD1 (6 bases). Germline V gives CDR1 LGHNA, CDR2 YNFKEQ. The CDR3 spans 15 residues. Trimming shortened V by 4 bases and J by 2 bases, and 14 bases separated the two germline ends. The CDR3 nucleotides read TGTGCCAGCAGCCCTAATTGGCAGGGGCAAGAGACCCAGTACTTC. Amino acid sequence: CASSPNWQGQETQYF.

J is TRBJ1-4 and V is TRBV5-4, with D possibly TRBD1 on 5 matching bases. The germline gives CDR1 SGHNT, CDR2 YYREEE (reference sequence). The CDR3 spans 16 residues. The V end lost 4 bases, the J end lost 4 bases, and 17 bases lay between the germline ends. CDR3 amino acids: CASSPGGGLGNEKLFF. Written as DNA, the CDR3 is TGTGCCAGCAGCCCCGGGGGGGGGTTAGGTAATGAAAAACTGTTTTTT.

The V and J genes are TRBV6-5 and TRBJ2-1, with D maybe TRBD2 (5 bases). V lost 2 bases, J lost 7 bases, and 12 bases lay in between. The V gene's germline CDR1 is MNHEY and CDR2 SVGAGI. The CDR3 runs to 14 residues. The CDR3 sequence is CASSYGPGENEQFF. The CDR3 DNA follows: TGTGCCAGCAGTTACGGGCCCGGGGAGAATGAGCAGTTCTTC.

V usage is TRBV15 and J usage is TRBJ2-7, with a weak D call TRBD2 (6 bases). V was trimmed by 1 base and J by 2 bases, leaving 9 bases between them. This CDR3 has 14 residues. Germline loops: CDR1 LNHNV, CDR2 YYDKDF (reference sequence). The CDR3 DNA is TGTGCCACCAGCAGAGGTGGGGGGACCTACGAGCAGTACTTC. Its translation is CATSRGGGTYEQYF.